The 15 T cell receptor beta chains presented below share a single source sample, sequenced in a study of blood T cells in healthy people across ages. A sample-barcoded 5' primer and a J-beta primer mix were used in a second PCR of about 7 to 11 cycles. MiXCR, applied by TCRdb to the 5' RACE reads, yields one record per CDR3 protein. This sample has approximately 800,000 distinct CDR3 sequences, with over 45% found just once. The sequenced sample consisted of blood. The receptors originated from a young man in good health.

On this clonotype: One end of the junction varies from germline; a read error may be responsible. This chain uses TRBV28 with TRBJ2-7, with 9 bases that match TRBD1. This CDR3 spans 14 amino acids. From germline, CDR1 is MDHEN and CDR2 SYDVKM. This CDR3 reads CASSTGGISYKQYF. CDR3 in DNA: TGTGCCAGCAGTACAGGGGGCATATCCTACAAGCAGTACTTC.

This clonotype has just a few counts. The gene calls are TRBV7-2 and TRBJ2-1; D is ambiguous. Germline CDR1 and CDR2: SGHTA and FQGNSA. The V and J ends lost 6 bases and 6 bases respectively, with 12 bases between them. This CDR3 is 13 amino acids long. The CDR3 coding sequence is TGTGCCAGCAGAATCGGGTCGAGCAATGAGCAGTTCTTC. Translating it yields CASRIGSSNEQFF.

This sequence joins TRBV6-2 or TRBV6-3 and TRBJ2-4, with TRBD1 matching 9 bases. CDR1 is MNHEY and CDR2 is SVGEGT in the germline V gene. The junction had 13 bases not matched to a gene; V was cut back by 6 bases and J by 10 bases. The CDR3 has 15 residues. Here the CDR3 reads CASREGQGNSGIQYF. The DNA for the CDR3 is TGTGCCAGCAGGGAGGGACAGGGAAACTCTGGAATTCAGTACTTC.

The rearrangement links TRBV5-5 to TRBJ2-5; D may correspond to TRBD1 or TRBD2 (6 bases each). The V end lost 0 bases, the J end lost 5 bases, and 26 bases lay between the germline ends. Germline CDR1 and CDR2: SGHKS and YYEKEE (reference sequence). CDR3 length: 19 amino acids. In DNA, the CDR3 is TGTGCCAGCAGCTTGGGAGGTCTGGCCGGGGGCGCGTCGAGGGAGACCCAGTACTTC. Translation: CASSLGGLAGGASRETQYF.

The V gene is TRBV20-1, the J gene TRBJ1-2; unclear D gene. V was trimmed by 7 bases and J by 0 bases, leaving 30 bases between them. The CDR3 totals 19 residues. Per the germline V gene, CDR1 is DFQATT and CDR2 is SNEGSKA (reference sequence). This chain's CDR3 is CSVPFRVAIFLCANYGYTF. The DNA of the CDR3 is TGCAGTGTCCCTTTTAGAGTGGCTATATTCTTATGTGCTAACTATGGCTACACCTTC.

The chain joins TRBV7-7 to TRBJ2-3; 8 nucleotides match TRBD1. Germline lookup yields CDR1 SSHAT and CDR2 FNYEAQ (reference sequence). CDR3 length equals 14 residues. Trimming at V came to 5 bases and at J to 2 bases, leaving 3 bases not matched to a gene. The CDR3, as DNA: TGTGCCAGCAGCCGGGACAGGATCACAGATACGCAGTATTTT. It codes for CASSRDRITDTQYF.

The chain is built from TRBV29-1 and TRBJ2-2; 7 positions agree with TRBD1. With 6 bases clipped from V and 0 bases from J, the junction kept 7 bases outside the gene matches. This CDR3 region has 15 residues. CDR1 is SQVTM, CDR2 ANQGSEA, per germline. CDR3 DNA sequence: TGCAGCGTAGGGTCGGGACAGACGAACACCGGGGAGCTGTTTTTT. It translates to CSVGSGQTNTGELFF.

V gene TRBV15 combines with J gene TRBJ2-5; D unclear. Trimming took 3 bases from V and 5 from J, leaving 10 bases between them. The CDR3 runs 13 residues. Germline V lookup: CDR1 LNHNV, CDR2 YYDKDF (reference sequence). The CDR3 sequence is CATSSVMAETQYF. CDR3 DNA sequence: TGTGCCACCAGCAGCGTGATGGCGGAGACCCAGTACTTC.

J is TRBJ2-5 and V is TRBV6-5, with TRBD1 matching 11 bases. Matching the DNA end better, TRBJ2-7 makes the J call doubtful. CDR3 length equals 15 residues. CDR1 and CDR2 from the germline V gene are MNHEY and SVGAGI. The CDR3 here is CASSYADRGRYEQYF. The CDR3 DNA is TGTGCCAGCAGTTACGCGGACAGGGGGCGGTACGAGCAGTACTTC.

The V call is TRBV20-1, the J call TRBJ2-3, with TRBD2 matching 11 bases. CDR1 and CDR2 from the germline V gene are DFQATT and SNEGSKA (reference sequence). The CDR3 loop spans 17 amino acids. After removal of 0 bases from V and 5 bases from J, the junction contained 10 bases not matched to a gene. The CDR3 loop is CSARERGGLAERDTQYF. The DNA of the CDR3 is TGCAGTGCTAGAGAGCGGGGGGGACTAGCGGAGAGAGATACGCAGTATTTT.

The J gene is TRBJ2-5, the V gene TRBV10-3, with TRBD2 identical over 8 bases. This CDR3 comprises 14 residues. Germline V gene sequence: CDR1 ENHRY, CDR2 SYGVKD. With V trimmed by 3 bases and J by 4 bases, 4 bases remained unmatched. CDR3 protein: CAISDGRAGETQYF. CDR3 nucleotides: TGTGCCATCAGTGACGGGAGGGCCGGAGAGACCCAGTACTTC.

The chain couples TRBV29-1 to TRBJ1-1, with D tentatively TRBD1 (6 bases). Deletions cut 4 bases from V and 6 bases from J, with 15 bases between. CDR1 is SQVTM, CDR2 ANQGSEA, per germline. The CDR3 contains 13 residues. The CDR3 nucleotides are TGCAGCGTTGGCGGGGTCCGGGGGCCTGAAGCTTTCTTT. The encoded protein is CSVGGVRGPEAFF.

This rearrangement joins TRBV7-2 to TRBJ2-7; 9 positions agree with TRBD1. V dropped 5 bases and J dropped 2; count of bases not matched to a gene: 7. CDR1 and CDR2 (germline): SGHTA, FQGNSA. The CDR3 extends over 15 amino acids. Here the CDR3 DNA reads TGTGCCAGCAGCCTCCGGACAGGGGAGGCCTACGAGCAGTACTTC. Encoded protein: CASSLRTGEAYEQYF.

This clonotype was detected only a few times. The chain uses TRBV12-3 or TRBV12-4 and TRBJ2-7; tentative D call: TRBD1 (7 bases). The CDR3 covers 12 residues. V gave up 10 bases and J gave up 7 bases, with 17 bases separating them. The DNA of the CDR3 is TGTGCCACCAGCGGAGGGGGCGTTGAGCAGTACTTC. Amino acids: CATSGGGVEQYF.

The chain has TRBV7-3 and TRBJ2-1; D is possibly TRBD2 (6 bases). Trimming shortened V by 5 bases and J by 8 bases, and 13 bases separated the two germline ends. The CDR3 is made up of 13 amino acids. The germline CDR1 and CDR2 sequences are SGHTA and FQGTGA. The CDR3 DNA is TGTGCCAGCAGCCCAAGTTCGGGGGATGAGCAGTTCTTC. Translating it yields CASSPSSGDEQFF.